Listed below are T cell receptor beta chains from one sample, sequenced in a study of blood T cell repertoires in COVID-19. Assay used: immunoSEQ multiplex PCR; TCRdb lists only in-frame clones, some missing. The sample includes around 160,000 clones, 80% to 85% of them seen just once. Sequenced sample: peripheral blood. Every receptor here comes from a human donor in a cohort sampled during active COVID-19. Each CDR3 is given with its conserved first and last residue. D genes are given only for firm matches. Rows give clone size only sometimes, using once, few, many, or a class for an expanded clone.

j_call clone_size v_call d_call cdr3_aa cdr3_nt
TRBJ1-6 . TRBV5-5 TRBD1 CASRLGQGLISNSPLHF TGTGCCAGCAGGCTTGGACAGGGCCTTATATCTAATTCACCCCTCCACTTT
TRBJ1-1 few TRBV6-4 TRBD1 CASSAGTGRFSEAFF TGTGCCAGCAGTGCAGGGACAGGGCGGTTCTCTGAAGCTTTCTTT
TRBJ2-3 . TRBV30 TRBD2 CACGLAGSRRRTDTQYF TGTGCCTGTGGACTAGCGGGTTCAAGGAGACGCACAGATACGCAGTATTTT
TRBJ2-7 many TRBV27 TRBD2 CASSPRTSGGLYEQYF TGTGCCAGCAGTCCGCGGACTAGCGGGGGTCTCTACGAGCAGTACTTC
TRBJ2-1 . TRBV12-3/TRBV12-4 . CASSLRTRQQFF TGTGCCAGCAGTTTAAGGACACGCCAGCAGTTCTTC
TRBJ1-3 few TRBV18 . CASSPLVGASGNTIYF TGTGCCAGCTCACCACTGGTGGGGGCATCTGGAAACACCATATATTTT
TRBJ1-2 . TRBV19 . CASSITPGANYGYTF TGTGCCAGTAGTATAACCCCAGGCGCTAACTATGGCTACACCTTC
TRBJ2-7 . TRBV19 . CASSIDRSYYEQYF TGTGCCAGTAGTATCGACAGATCCTACTACGAGCAGTACTTC
TRBJ2-5 . TRBV5-1 . CASSLEGARGQETQYF TGCGCCAGCAGCTTGGAGGGGGCGCGGGGACAAGAGACCCAGTACTTC
TRBJ1-3 . TRBV18 . CASSPQGGSGNTIYF TGTGCCAGCTCACCCCAGGGAGGCTCTGGAAACACCATATATTTT
TRBJ1-6 . TRBV7-9 TRBD1 CASSGGQTPYSPLHF TGTGCCAGCAGCGGGGGACAGACCCCCTATTCACCCCTCCACTTT
TRBJ2-7 . TRBV7-2 . CASSLDSRSYEQYF TGTGCCAGCAGCTTAGACAGCAGATCCTACGAGCAGTACTTC
TRBJ2-1 . TRBV19 . CASSTRHSSYNEQFF TGTGCCAGTAGTACCAGACATTCCTCCTACAATGAGCAGTTCTTC
TRBJ1-4 . TRBV5-1 . CASSSYENGKLFF TGCGCCAGCAGCTCCTATGAGAACGGAAAACTGTTTTTT
TRBJ1-4 few TRBV4-3 . CASAPELNEKLFF TGCGCCAGTGCTCCGGAGCTTAATGAAAAACTGTTTTTT
TRBJ1-3 once TRBV30 . CAWTRDSGNTIYF TGTGCCTGGACCCGGGACTCTGGAAACACCATATATTTT
TRBJ1-1 . TRBV14 . CASSQGGPGGNTEAFF TGTGCCAGCAGCCAAGGGGGTCCGGGGGGGAACACTGAAGCTTTCTTT
TRBJ2-2 . TRBV24-1 TRBD1 CATSDGTGDTGELFF TGTGCCACCAGTGACGGGACAGGGGACACCGGGGAGCTGTTTTTT
TRBJ2-2 . TRBV6-6 TRBD1 CASSTRQGGTGELFF TGTGCCAGCAGTACCCGACAGGGTGGCACCGGGGAGCTGTTTTTT
TRBJ2-6 . TRBV7-6 . CASSSREGAGANVLTF TGTGCCAGCAGTTCGCGGGAAGGGGCTGGGGCCAACGTCCTGACTTTC
TRBJ2-5 . TRBV6-5 . CASLTTGFGTQYF TGTGCCAGCCTTACTACAGGGTTTGGGACCCAGTACTTC
TRBJ2-5 once TRBV28 . CASSLKAGAKTQYF TGTGCCAGCAGTTTAAAGGCAGGGGCGAAGACCCAGTACTTC
TRBJ1-2 . TRBV6-5 . CATAGTSPPWGYTF TGTGCCACTGCTGGGACAAGTCCCCCCTGGGGCTACACCTTC
TRBJ2-3 . TRBV7-8 . CASSLHLAADTQYF TGTGCCAGCAGCTTACACCTAGCAGCAGATACGCAGTATTTT
TRBJ2-5 . TRBV18 TRBD2 CASSPLLAGGQETQYF TGTGCCAGCTCACCGTTACTAGCGGGGGGCCAAGAGACCCAGTACTTC
TRBJ1-5 . TRBV6-6 . CASSYSGDFQPQHF TGTGCCAGCAGTTACTCCGGAGACTTTCAGCCCCAGCATTTT
TRBJ1-1 . TRBV28 TRBD1 CASTGGTEAFF TGTGCCAGCACAGGGGGGACTGAAGCTTTCTTT
TRBJ1-6 . TRBV27 TRBD1 CASSPTGTANSPLHF TGTGCCAGCAGTCCCACCGGGACAGCGAATTCACCCCTCCACTTT
TRBJ1-3 . TRBV28 . CASSSEGSSGNTIYF TGTGCCAGCTCCTCGGAGGGGAGCTCTGGAAACACCATATATTTT
TRBJ2-7 once TRBV5-1 . CASSLAGDTHYEQYF TGCGCCAGCAGCTTGGCCGGGGACACTCACTACGAGCAGTACTTC
TRBJ2-5 . TRBV19 . CASSAREQGGRTQYF TGTGCCAGTAGTGCCCGGGAGCAAGGGGGCCGGACCCAGTACTTC
TRBJ1-1 . TRBV5-1 . CASSSSGATEAFF TGCGCCAGCAGCTCCTCAGGGGCCACTGAAGCTTTCTTT
TRBJ1-5 many TRBV14 . CASSQGAGQPQHF TGTGCCAGCAGCCAGGGGGCTGGTCAGCCCCAGCATTTT
TRBJ2-1 few TRBV7-2 . CASSLDRYSYNEQFF TGTGCCAGCAGCTTAGACAGGTATTCCTACAATGAGCAGTTCTTC
TRBJ1-6 . TRBV5-6 . CASSLGRRYNSPLHF TGTGCCAGCAGCTTGGGAAGGCGGTATAATTCACCCCTCCACTTT
TRBJ1-2 . TRBV28 TRBD1 CASSGQVEGYTF TGTGCCAGCAGTGGACAGGTGGAAGGCTACACCTTC
TRBJ1-6 . TRBV30 . CAWTGPYNSPLHF TGTGCCTGGACAGGGCCCTATAATTCACCCCTCCACTTT
TRBJ2-1 . TRBV5-1 . CASSLNTAYNEQFF TGCGCCAGCAGCTTGAACACCGCCTACAATGAGCAGTTCTTC
TRBJ1-1 . TRBV29-1 TRBD1 CSVEQGALGTEAFF TGCAGCGTCGAACAGGGGGCGCTGGGGACTGAAGCTTTCTTT
TRBJ2-7 few TRBV5-1 . CASSPRTAYEQYF TGCGCCAGCAGCCCGCGGACAGCCTACGAGCAGTACTTC
TRBJ1-4 . TRBV30 TRBD1 CAWSPQGQGRREKLFF TGTGCCTGGAGCCCCCAAGGACAGGGTCGTAGGGAAAAACTGTTTTTT
TRBJ2-2 . TRBV7-6 . CASSLSAGNTGELFF TGTGCCAGCAGCCTATCTGCAGGGAACACCGGGGAGCTGTTTTTT
TRBJ1-1 . TRBV4-3 TRBD1 CASSPYRGTEAFF TGCGCCAGCAGCCCTTACAGGGGCACTGAAGCTTTCTTT
TRBJ1-1 . TRBV27 . CASSLTDTVGTEAFF TGTGCCAGCAGTTTAACGGACACGGTTGGGACTGAAGCTTTCTTT
TRBJ2-7 . TRBV2 TRBD1 CASSDTWFRTGESSYEQYF TGTGCCAGCAGTGACACCTGGTTCCGGACAGGGGAAAGCTCCTACGAGCAGTACTTC